These 2 T cell receptor beta chains originate from one sample sequenced in a study of a mutant IDH1 vaccine in newly diagnosed glioma. Using immunoSEQ multiplex PCR, the repertoire was profiled, and TCRdb retains in-frame clones only, with some absent. Of roughly 70,000 clones listed, 65% to 85% are singletons. Time point described: baseline, week 1 (first vaccination visit). Documented treatment: pre-vaccination baseline after standard-of-care therapy. The input for sequencing was peripheral blood mononuclear cells (PBMCs), taken from a glioma patient treated with radiotherapy, temozolomide or both. The source of these receptors is a young woman with glioma. Some clones in this sample may be carry-over from other donors' samples.

This chain connects TRBV14 to TRBJ2-1; tentative D call: TRBD2 (6 bases). The V gene lost 1 base and the J gene lost 8 bases, with 21 bases spanning the gap. The CDR3 contains 17 residues. Looked up from germline, CDR1 is SGHDN and CDR2 is FVKESK. CDR3 amino acids: CASSQGWASGHVHEQFF. The CDR3 region has the DNA TGTGCCAGCAGCCAAGGGTGGGCCAGCGGGCACGTCCATGAGCAGTTCTTC.

The chain carries TRBV30 and TRBJ2-3; 7 positions agree with TRBD2. V lost 2 bases and J lost 2; bases outside the gene matches: 10. Germline CDR1 reads GTSNPN; CDR2 reads SVGIG (reference sequence). The CDR3 is 16 amino acids. The CDR3: CAWSSLPAGPTDTQYF. CDR3 sequence (DNA): TGTGCCTGGAGTTCCCTCCCAGCGGGACCCACAGATACGCAGTATTTT.